This T cell receptor beta chain was identified in a study of control samples from healthy donors and cancer patients. The data were produced by immunoSEQ multiplex PCR, yet TCRdb's version contains in-frame clones alone and is incomplete. In the table there are tens of thousands of clones, 83% of which are singletons. V lost 1 base to trimming and J lost 3 bases, with 9 bases between them. The CDR3 is made up of 14 amino acids. CDR1 and CDR2 from the germline V gene are SEHNR and FQNEAQ (reference sequence). Material: PBMCs. The sequence was collected from a woman in her fifties or sixties with lung cancer. This chain uses TRBV7-9 with TRBJ1-2; no clear D. The CDR3 DNA is TGTGCCAGCAGCTTAGGCGACGGGGACTATGGCTACACCTTC. Encoded protein: CASSLGDGDYGYTF.